This T cell receptor beta chain was obtained from a study of T cell responses to AZD1222 COVID-19 vaccine (TCRdb year 2021). Background on the whole study: AZD1222 recipients with second doses at about 4 weeks or about 12 weeks were pooled, because spike-specific TCR depth and breadth did not differ between schedules. A total of around 240 trial participants underwent TCR sequencing, of whom about 210 received two doses of AZD1222 and around 26 received two doses of the MenACWY control vaccine. Enrollment into the trials was organized by age into subgroups of 18-55, 56-69 and 70-plus years, and those subgroups contained approximately 160, 26 and 62 TCR-sequenced participants, respectively.

This clone was seen once. Its antigen is still unknown. No per-base quality is available; no much larger clone lies one base away. Taken with the paper, the label for time point translates to: baseline before first vaccination. The vaccinee samples were drawn from two UK trials, COV001 and COV002, one of which was a single-blind randomized controlled phase 2/3 trial testing AZD1222 (ChAdOx1 nCoV-19) in healthy adults. Trial participant PBMC samples were collected at day 0 and day 28 after the second dose for TCRbeta chain sequencing. Points the paper makes about the study in general: A significant rise in spike-specific TCR breadth and depth was observed after two AZD1222 doses relative to day 0 and relative to MenACWY recipients. The 56-69-year group was small, and its depth increase did not reach significance, likely because of low power. Only six or seven AZD1222 recipients were SARS-CoV-2 seropositive at baseline, limiting conclusions about previously exposed vaccinees. No day 14 peak-response samples were available, so repertoires were characterized only after the peak T cell response. The whole spike protein was spanned by vaccine-associated CD4 TCRs, and dominant responses were seen in regions 160-218 and 743-854. Epitopes outside the regions mutated in the B.1.351 and B.1.1.7 variants were reportedly recognized by nearly half of the unique spike-specific TCRs. Most participants were white British and females outnumbered males, and the authors suggested that clonal diversity may have been underestimated.

The CDR3 regions of human TCRbeta chains were analyzed by immunosequencing. As for the original processing: Repertoire TCRs were checked for matches against a reference library of SARS-CoV-2-specific TCRs that had been generated using the MIRA antigen-specificity platform. Breadth was defined as the fraction of unique TCRs that were SARS-CoV-2-associated, and depth was defined as the fraction of total T cells that were SARS-CoV-2-associated. Using the MIRA data, every spike-specific TCR was mapped to the spike region that the TCR reacted to and assigned to either a CD4 or a CD8 class. Log10-transformed breadth and depth values were compared by one-way ANOVA with Sidak's multiple comparisons tests. TCRdb took this table from immuneACCESS and kept in-frame rearrangements with V and J called. Such tables lack part of the clones; where checked against another copy, unresolved V genes explain under half of the gap, and the rest is unexplained. V, J and clone size are taken as reported in that table, and D and trimming were inferred from the DNA itself. The sample table records under 200,000 clones; more than 85% of these occur just once. Together, the top ten hold about 4.5% of the sample.

The germline V gene sets CDR1 to SGDLS and CDR2 to YYNGEE. V and J are truncated by 4 bases and 1 base respectively, leaving an intervening sequence of 9 bases. Including cysteine and phenylalanine, the CDR3 has 13 amino acids. Of all the DNA, just the CDR3 is kept, 39 bases in frame from base 1. The sequencing used peripheral blood, collected on day 0 of AZD1222 vaccination. Recombination joined TRBV9 with TRBJ2-7; the D gene remains uncertain. The TCR originated in an adult in good health. The sequenced DNA: TGTGCCAGCAGCCCCCGAGGTTCCTACGAGCAGTACTTC. Translated, this is CASSPRGSYEQYF.